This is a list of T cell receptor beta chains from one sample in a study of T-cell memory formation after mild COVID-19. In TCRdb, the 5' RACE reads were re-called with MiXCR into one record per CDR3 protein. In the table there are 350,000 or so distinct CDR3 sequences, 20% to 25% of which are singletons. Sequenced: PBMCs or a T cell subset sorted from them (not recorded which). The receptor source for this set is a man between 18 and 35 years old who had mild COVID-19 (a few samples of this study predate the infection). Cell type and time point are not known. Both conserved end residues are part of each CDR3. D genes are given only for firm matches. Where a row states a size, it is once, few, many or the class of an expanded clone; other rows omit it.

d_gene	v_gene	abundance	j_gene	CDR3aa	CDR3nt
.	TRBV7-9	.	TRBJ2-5	CASSFTSVQETQYF	TGTGCCAGCAGCTTTACCTCGGTCCAAGAGACCCAGTACTTC
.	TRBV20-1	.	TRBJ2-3	CSARDRLATYGTQYF	TGCAGTGCTAGAGATCGGCTAGCGACGTATGGGACGCAGTATTTT
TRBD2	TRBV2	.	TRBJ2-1	CASSEPRGGHNEQFF	TGTGCCAGCAGTGAACCGCGGGGGGGCCACAATGAGCAGTTCTTC
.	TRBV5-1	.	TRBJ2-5	CASTPSSQETQYF	TGCGCCAGCACCCCTTCGAGCCAAGAGACCCAGTACTTC
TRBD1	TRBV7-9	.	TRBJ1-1	CASSSTQGQANTEAFF	TGTGCCAGCAGCTCAACCCAGGGACAGGCCAACACTGAAGCTTTCTTT
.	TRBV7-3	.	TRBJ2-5	CASSLRGSDQETQYF	TGTGCCAGCAGCTTAAGGGGGTCAGACCAAGAGACCCAGTACTTC
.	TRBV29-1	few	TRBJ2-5	CSVGQRQTQYF	TGCAGCGTAGGACAGCGCCAGACCCAGTACTTC
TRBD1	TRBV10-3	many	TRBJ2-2	CAIQDRDVTGELFF	TGTGCCATCCAGGACAGGGATGTGACCGGGGAGCTGTTTTTT
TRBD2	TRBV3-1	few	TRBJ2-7	CASSPLTGGYEQYF	TGTGCCAGCAGCCCCCTAACGGGAGGCTACGAGCAGTACTTC
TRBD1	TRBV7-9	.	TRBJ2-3	CASSVDRGTDTQYF	TGTGCCAGCAGCGTGGACAGGGGTACAGATACGCAGTATTTT
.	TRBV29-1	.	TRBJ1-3	CSGTVSGNTIYF	TGCAGCGGGACAGTTTCTGGAAACACCATATATTTT
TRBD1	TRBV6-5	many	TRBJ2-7	CASRQGQVYEQYF	TGTGCCAGCAGGCAGGGACAGGTCTACGAGCAGTACTTC
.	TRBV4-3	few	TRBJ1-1	CASSQVRGDRNTEAFF	TGCGCCAGCAGCCAAGTCAGGGGCGACCGGAACACTGAAGCTTTCTTT
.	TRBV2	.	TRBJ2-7	CASSEYLGSYEQYF	TGTGCCAGCAGTGAATATCTGGGCTCCTACGAGCAGTACTTC
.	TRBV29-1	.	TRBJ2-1	CSVEDLLTDNEQFF	TGCAGCGTTGAAGATCTTTTGACAGACAATGAGCAGTTCTTC
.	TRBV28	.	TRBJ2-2	CASSFPGLNTGELFF	TGTGCCAGCAGTTTCCCCGGCTTGAACACCGGGGAGCTGTTTTTT
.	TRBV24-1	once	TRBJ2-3	CATSDKRDTQYF	TGTGCCACCAGTGATAAACGAGATACGCAGTATTTT
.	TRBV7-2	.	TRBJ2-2	CASSLDTGRVDTGELFF	TGTGCCAGCAGCTTAGACACGGGCCGCGTGGACACCGGGGAGCTGTTTTTT
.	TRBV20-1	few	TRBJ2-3	CSARDLVSSTDTQYF	TGCAGTGCTAGAGATCTCGTGTCTAGCACAGATACGCAGTATTTT
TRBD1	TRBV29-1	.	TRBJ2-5	CSTRQGASETQYF	TGCAGCACCCGACAGGGGGCATCAGAGACCCAGTACTTC
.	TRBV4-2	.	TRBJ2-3	CASSQVGGGTDTQYF	TGTGCCAGCAGCCAAGTGGGCGGGGGCACAGATACGCAGTATTTT
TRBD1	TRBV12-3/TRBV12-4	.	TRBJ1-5	CASSLYNRGPTQPQHF	TGTGCCAGCAGTTTATATAACAGGGGACCCACTCAGCCCCAGCATTTT
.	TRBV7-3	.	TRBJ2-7	CASSLNGDEQYF	TGTGCCAGCAGCTTAAACGGTGACGAGCAGTACTTC
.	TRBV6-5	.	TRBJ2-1	CASRVRQYNEQFF	TGTGCCAGCAGAGTTCGACAGTACAATGAGCAGTTCTTC
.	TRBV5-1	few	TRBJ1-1	CASSLVPSGGVNTEAFF	TGCGCCAGCAGCTTGGTCCCATCCGGGGGCGTGAACACTGAAGCTTTCTTT
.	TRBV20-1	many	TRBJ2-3	CSARDPDKDTQYF	TGCAGTGCTAGAGATCCAGATAAAGATACGCAGTATTTT
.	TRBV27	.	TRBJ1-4	CASSSTGYTNEKLFF	TGTGCCAGCAGTTCAACAGGGTACACTAATGAAAAACTGTTTTTT
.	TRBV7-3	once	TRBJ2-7	CASSFSTTGEQYF	TGTGCCAGCAGCTTTTCGACAACCGGGGAGCAGTACTTC
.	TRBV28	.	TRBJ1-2	CASSSFFSYGYTF	TGTGCCAGCAGCTCTTTCTTCTCCTATGGCTACACCTTC
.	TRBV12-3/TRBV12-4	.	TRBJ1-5	CACGGGLWGQPQHF	TGTGCCTGTGGGGGAGGCTTATGGGGTCAGCCCCAGCATTTT
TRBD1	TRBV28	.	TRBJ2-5	CASTIKGGAETQYF	TGTGCCAGCACCATCAAAGGGGGCGCGGAGACCCAGTACTTC
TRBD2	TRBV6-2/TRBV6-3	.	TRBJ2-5	CASSYPRTSGGETQYF	TGTGCCAGCAGTTACCCTAGGACTAGCGGGGGAGAGACCCAGTACTTC
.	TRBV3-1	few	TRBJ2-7	CASSQDSYSYEQYF	TGTGCCAGCAGCCAAGACAGTTACTCCTACGAGCAGTACTTC
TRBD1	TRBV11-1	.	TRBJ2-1	CASSLQLRTGVDHEQFF	TGTGCCAGCAGCTTGCAACTCCGGACAGGGGTGGATCATGAGCAGTTCTTC
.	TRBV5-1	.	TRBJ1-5	CASSLEGGIYPQHF	TGCGCCAGCAGCTTGGAAGGGGGGATCTATCCCCAGCATTTT
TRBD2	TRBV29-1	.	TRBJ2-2	CSVERGGTTGELFF	TGCAGCGTTGAACGGGGGGGGACCACCGGGGAGCTGTTTTTT
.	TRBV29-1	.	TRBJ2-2	CSVGTLANTGELFF	TGCAGCGTCGGAACGCTAGCGAACACCGGGGAGCTGTTTTTT
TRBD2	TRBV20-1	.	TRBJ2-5	CSARGSARGGPRETQYF	TGCAGTGCTAGAGGGTCTGCTCGGGGGGGCCCGCGAGAGACCCAGTACTTC
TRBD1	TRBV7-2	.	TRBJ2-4	CASSASVSTGSLRNIQYF	TGTGCCAGCAGCGCCAGTGTCTCGACAGGGAGCCTGCGGAACATTCAGTACTTC
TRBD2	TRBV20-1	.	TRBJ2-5	CSAKLAGRAQYF	TGCAGTGCCAAACTAGCGGGCAGGGCCCAGTACTTC
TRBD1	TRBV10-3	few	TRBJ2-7	CAISERTGRGEQYF	TGTGCCATCAGTGAACGGACAGGGAGAGGCGAGCAGTACTTC
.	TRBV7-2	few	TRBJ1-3	CASTRGSGNTIYF	TGTGCCAGCACGAGGGGGTCCGGAAACACCATATATTTT
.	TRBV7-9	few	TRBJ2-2	CASSPARNTGELFF	TGTGCCAGCAGCCCTGCTAGGAACACCGGGGAGCTGTTTTTT
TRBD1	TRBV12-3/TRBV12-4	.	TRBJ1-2	CASSWDSLLGYTF	TGTGCCAGCAGCTGGGACAGCCTACTGGGCTACACCTTC
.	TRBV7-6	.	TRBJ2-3	CASSRPGDTQYF	TGTGCCAGCAGTCGACCGGGAGATACGCAGTATTTT
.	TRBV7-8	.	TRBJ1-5	CASSPGTRSNQPQHF	TGTGCCAGCAGCCCCGGTACGAGAAGCAATCAGCCCCAGCATTTT
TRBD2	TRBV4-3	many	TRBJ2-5	CASSRKRGGLETQYF	TGCGCCAGCAGCCGGAAACGGGGGGGCTTGGAGACCCAGTACTTC
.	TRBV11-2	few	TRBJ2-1	CASSLLQGSYNEQFF	TGTGCCAGCAGCTTACTACAGGGCTCCTACAATGAGCAGTTCTTC
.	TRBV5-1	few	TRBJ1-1	CASHFNEGNTEAFF	TGCGCCAGCCACTTTAACGAGGGGAACACTGAAGCTTTCTTT
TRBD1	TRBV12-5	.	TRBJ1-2	CAPGGHYGYTF	TGTGCTCCAGGGGGCCACTATGGCTACACCTTC
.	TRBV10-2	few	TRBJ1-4	CATMGEKLFF	TGCGCCACCATGGGTGAAAAACTGTTTTTT
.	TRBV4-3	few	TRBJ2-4	CASSPGVGAKNIQYF	TGCGCCAGCAGTCCAGGGGTGGGGGCCAAAAACATTCAGTACTTC
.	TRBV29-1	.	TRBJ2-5	CSVEKAGSGLRETQYF	TGCAGCGTCGAAAAGGCGGGCAGCGGTTTGCGAGAGACCCAGTACTTC
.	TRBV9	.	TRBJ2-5	CASSVSGGAETQYF	TGTGCCAGCAGCGTATCCGGGGGCGCAGAGACCCAGTACTTC